The 8 T cell receptor beta chains listed next were all sequenced from one sample in a study of CXCR3-negative and CXCR3-positive naive CD8 T cells. Findings of the study overall: In CXCR3-positive naive cells, the TRB CDR3s were more hydrophobic than in CXCR3-negative naive cells.

Via 5' RACE with UMI labels, TRB cDNA libraries were prepared. After re-calling the 5' RACE reads, TCRdb lists one entry per CDR3 protein, DNA absent. Its clone listing holds 84,000 or so distinct CDR3 sequences. No antigen has been identified for these receptors. The sequencing sample was made of naive CXCR3+ CD8+ T cells from blood. The subset denotes: CD45RO-CCR7+CD27+CD95- naive CD8+ T cells expressing CXCR3 (TNR3+). The receptors shown here come from a human donor in good health. Some clones in this sample may be carry-over from other donors' samples.

The V gene is TRBV4-1, the J gene TRBJ2-5; checking the TCRdb D call of TRBD1 is not possible without DNA. This CDR3 is 15 amino acids long. CDR1 and CDR2 from the germline V gene are MGHRA and YSYEKL. The CDR3 loop is CASSLGTGGGETQYF.

CDR3 protein: CASSRYGRDRALGEQFF. This chain joins TRBV21-1 and TRBJ2-1; TCRdb's D call of TRBD1 is untestable without DNA. TRBV21-1 is recorded as a pseudogene. The CDR3 extends over 17 amino acids.

The J gene is TRBJ2-2, the V gene TRBV4-1; TCRdb designates TRBD2, a call that cannot be tested without DNA. Germline CDR1 is MGHRA and CDR2 is YSYEKL. The CDR3 consists of 13 residues. Here the CDR3 reads CATKMTSSRELFF.

The chain has TRBV9 and TRBJ2-7; TCRdb proposes TRBD2, but this gene call is untestable without DNA. This CDR3 comprises 14 residues. The germline CDR1 and CDR2 sequences are SGDLS and YYNGEE. CDR3 residues: CASSVGLAGDEQYF.

The J gene is TRBJ2-5, the V gene TRBV7-8; with no DNA, the TCRdb D assignment of TRBD2 cannot be verified. The V gene's germline CDR1 is SGHVS and CDR2 FQNEAQ. The CDR3 sequence is 17 residues long. CDR3 sequence: CASSLGYRLAEQETQYF.

CDR3 residues: CASSFTSGTTDTQYF. The chain couples TRBV28 to TRBJ2-3; absent DNA, TCRdb's TRBD2 call cannot be checked. The germline CDR1 and CDR2 sequences are MDHEN and SYDVKM. This CDR3 comprises 15 residues.

This chain joins TRBV12-3 or TRBV12-4 and TRBJ1-5. This CDR3 spans 14 amino acids. CDR3 sequence: CASSSVVSNQPQHF.

The chain employs TRBV6-5 and TRBJ2-1; TCRdb selects TRBD2, and the lack of DNA leaves this call unchecked. Per the germline V gene, CDR1 is MNHEY and CDR2 is SVGAGI. CDR3 size: 18 residues. CDR3 in amino acids: CASSSSTGAGPPYTEQFF.